Listed below are T cell receptor beta chains from one sample, sequenced in a study of cytomegalovirus exposure and HLA in healthy donors. TCRdb keeps only in-frame clones here, not all; method: immunoSEQ multiplex PCR. The sample consists of about 150,000 clones, about 76% of them appearing once. The sequenced material came from PBMCs. These receptors originate from a human donor in good health. CDR3s leave out the opening cysteine and the closing phenylalanine or tryptophan. Part of the rows lack a size; the others show once, few, many or a class for expanded clones.

j_call v_call clone_size cdr3_aa
TRBJ1-1 TRBV19 NA ATTQTGGTEAF
TRBJ1-5 TRBV5-1 NA ASLRTGGLLQPQH
TRBJ2-7 TRBV6-5 few ASSSRTAYEQY
TRBJ2-7 TRBV7-2 NA ASSLSSRAGVKEQY
TRBJ1-1 TRBV29-1 NA SVDVRNTEAF
TRBJ2-7 TRBV6-6 once ASNGGTYEQY
TRBJ2-3 TRBV9 once ASSGLPIWRENTDTQY
TRBJ2-7 TRBV5-1 NA ASSSEGLAGGRSSYEQY
TRBJ1-2 TRBV11-2 few ASSGDSYGYT
TRBJ2-5 TRBV15 NA ATSRDLETQY
TRBJ2-7 TRBV19 NA ASSRKRAGVEYEQY
TRBJ2-3 TRBV6-4 NA ASSPKGLAGVTQY
TRBJ1-5 TRBV6-5 NA ASSASRREGQPQH
TRBJ1-2 TRBV30 NA AWNPQGIANYGYT
TRBJ1-2 TRBV2 once ASSEAGSPNYGYT
TRBJ1-2 TRBV7-2 NA ASSLEARVNYGYT
TRBJ1-2 TRBV6-4 NA ASSASSGTGTGYT
TRBJ1-5 TRBV27 NA ASSFSGQPQH
TRBJ2-3 TRBV4-1 NA ASSQGPAGGYTDTQY
TRBJ2-1 TRBV7-8 NA ASSPSGTEVGEQF
TRBJ2-7 TRBV5-5 NA ASSLVPTSGIPYEQY
TRBJ2-1 TRBV2 NA ASSGRRAGGPHNEQF
TRBJ2-7 TRBV6-6 NA ASSYWTGDNEQY
TRBJ1-1 TRBV7-2 NA ASSQFPGHEAF
TRBJ1-2 TRBV6-5 NA ASSYSRETNYGYT
TRBJ1-2 TRBV5-1 NA ASSRGTAGYT
TRBJ2-1 TRBV18 NA ASHRLAGDHEQF
TRBJ2-2 TRBV5-1 NA ASSLAASGGLFGELF
TRBJ1-2 TRBV6-5 few ASSYRRNYGYT
TRBJ1-3 TRBV13 few ASSFLAGNTIY
TRBJ2-5 TRBV30 NA ASTWTSGVQETQY
TRBJ2-1 TRBV28 NA ASLSGDSYNEQF
TRBJ2-1 TRBV25-1 NA ASSEGLAGGSKNEQF